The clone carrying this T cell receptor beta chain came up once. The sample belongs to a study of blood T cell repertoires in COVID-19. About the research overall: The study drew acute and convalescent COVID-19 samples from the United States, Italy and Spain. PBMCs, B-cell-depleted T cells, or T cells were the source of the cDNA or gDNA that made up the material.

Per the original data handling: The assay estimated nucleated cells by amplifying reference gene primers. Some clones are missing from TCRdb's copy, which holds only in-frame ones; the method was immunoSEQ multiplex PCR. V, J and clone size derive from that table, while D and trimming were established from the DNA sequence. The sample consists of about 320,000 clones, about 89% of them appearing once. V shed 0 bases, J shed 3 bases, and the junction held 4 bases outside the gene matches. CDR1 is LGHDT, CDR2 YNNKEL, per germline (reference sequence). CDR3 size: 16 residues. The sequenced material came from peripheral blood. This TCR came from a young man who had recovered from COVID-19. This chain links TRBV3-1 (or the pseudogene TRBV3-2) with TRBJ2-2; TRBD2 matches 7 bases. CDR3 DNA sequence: TGTGCCAGCAGCCAAGAGGGGGAGGGATACACCGGGGAGCTGTTTTTT. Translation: CASSQEGEGYTGELFF.